The 16 T cell receptor beta chains below were found in one sample sequenced in a study of blood T cell repertoires in COVID-19. Here immunoSEQ multiplex PCR was the method, and the copy in TCRdb shows in-frame clones only, minus some. This sample has over 350,000 clones; roughly nine tenths occur once, and the top ten carry about 0.86%. The material sequenced was PBMCs or T cells enriched from blood (not recorded which). The source of these receptors is a woman aged 40 to 50 who had been exposed to COVID-19.

This clone was found a few times. The same CDR3 can be traced to other DNA sequences in this sample. The genes are TRBV2 and TRBJ1-2; 9 bases are a match to TRBD1. V lost 5 bases and J lost 4; bases outside the gene matches: 2. CDR1 SNHLY and CDR2 FYNNEI come from the germline V gene. There are 13 residues in the CDR3. The CDR3 DNA is TGTGCCAGCAGTCCGGGACAGGGCTATGGCTACACCTTC. It is translated as CASSPGQGYGYTF.

This chain uses TRBV7-8 with TRBJ2-5, with 9 nucleotides matching TRBD2. V was pared by 1 base and J by 1 base, with 4 bases of the junction left unmatched. The CDR3 is 16 amino acids. Germline CDR1 is SGHVS and CDR2 is FQNEAQ. The CDR3 loop reads CASSLGSGGRQETQYF. CDR3 nucleotide sequence: TGTGCCAGCAGCTTAGGTAGCGGGGGACGCCAAGAGACCCAGTACTTC.

The chain links TRBV7-2 to TRBJ1-5, with 8 nucleotides matching TRBD1. V lost 5 bases and J lost 10; bases outside the gene matches: 13. Germline CDR1 reads SGHTA; CDR2 reads FQGNSA. This CDR3 is built from 15 residues. The CDR3 sequence: CASSIWTGSQEPQHF. The CDR3 nucleotides are TGTGCCAGCAGCATCTGGACAGGGTCCCAGGAACCCCAGCATTTT.

This sequence joins TRBV18 and TRBJ2-7; 9 positions agree with TRBD1. This CDR3 spans 15 amino acids. V was clipped by 2 bases and J by 5 bases; unmatched bases: 7. Germline CDR1 is KGHSH and CDR2 is LQKENI. In DNA form, the CDR3 reads TGTGCCAGCTCACCAGCCACAGGGGGCGAGGACGAGCAGTACTTC. This sequence encodes CASSPATGGEDEQYF.

The rearrangement uses TRBV14 and TRBJ1-2; D not certain. This CDR3 spans 12 amino acids. The V and J ends lost 0 bases and 3 bases respectively, with 2 bases between them. Germline lookup yields CDR1 SGHDN and CDR2 FVKESK. The CDR3 spells CASSQDDYGYTF. The DNA of the CDR3 is TGTGCCAGCAGCCAAGACGACTATGGCTACACCTTC.

The rearrangement links TRBV20-1 to TRBJ1-1, with D perhaps TRBD1 (6 bases). Germline V gene sequence: CDR1 DFQATT, CDR2 SNEGSKA (reference sequence). CDR3 length equals 16 residues. The ends were cut back, 3 bases at V and 1 base at J, with 18 bases in the middle. The CDR3 DNA reads as TGCAGTGCTAGTCCCAGGGGTTCTAGGCAGAACACTGAAGCTTTCTTT. This sequence encodes CSASPRGSRQNTEAFF.

The chain links TRBV4-1 to TRBJ2-7, with TRBD2 identical over 7 bases. The CDR3 spans 13 residues. CDR1 is MGHRA and CDR2 is YSYEKL in the germline V gene. J gave up 7 bases and V 2 bases, and 5 bases lay outside the gene matches. As DNA, the CDR3 is TGCGCCAGCAGCCAAACAGTGCGGGGGGAGCAGTACTTC. Translation gives CASSQTVRGEQYF.

J is TRBJ1-5 and V is TRBV6-2 or TRBV6-3; D is unresolved. Trimming removed 9 bases at V and 3 bases at J, with 21 bases between. Germline loops: CDR1 MNHEY, CDR2 SVGEGT. The CDR3 is 16 residues long. DNA for the CDR3: TGTGCCAGTAGCCCCCATGTACCCGGGGTCAATCAGCCCCAGCATTTT. As protein: CASSPHVPGVNQPQHF.

This clone was seen only once. This chain joins TRBV6-5 and TRBJ2-7; D remains ambiguous. The CDR3 contains 12 residues. The V gene lost 4 bases and the J gene lost 6 bases, with 10 bases spanning the gap. Germline CDR1 and CDR2: MNHEY and SVGAGI. The CDR3 region is CASSFGGGEQYF. The CDR3 DNA sequence: TGTGCCAGCAGTTTCGGCGGCGGCGAGCAGTACTTC.

This chain links TRBV30 with TRBJ1-2, with TRBD1 as a possible D gene (5 bases). There are 14 residues in the CDR3. Germline CDR1 and CDR2: GTSNPN and SVGIG (reference sequence). The ends were cut back, 0 bases at V and 5 bases at J, with 13 bases in the middle. Here the CDR3 DNA reads TGTGCCTGGAGTGTTGGGGCAGGGAGGTATGGCTACACCTTC. Its protein product is CAWSVGAGRYGYTF.

The chain is built from TRBV6-5 and TRBJ1-1; D might be TRBD1 (6 bases). This CDR3 has 14 residues. CDR1 and CDR2 (germline): MNHEY, SVGAGI. Trimming removed 2 bases from V and 1 base from J, with 8 bases in between. The CDR3 nucleotides are TGTGCCAGCAGTTACCAGGGGAAGAACACTGAAGCTTTCTTT. Translation: CASSYQGKNTEAFF.

The rearrangement links TRBV7-9 to TRBJ1-1; weak D call: TRBD1 (6 bases). Germline V gives CDR1 SEHNR, CDR2 FQNEAQ (reference sequence). This CDR3 has 15 residues. Deletions cut 3 bases from V and 3 bases from J, with 14 bases between. The CDR3 region has the DNA TGTGCCAGCAGCTTCAACACAGGGCCGGACACTGAAGCTTTCTTT. Its protein product is CASSFNTGPDTEAFF. The full variable domain, completed using reference TRBV7-9 and TRBJ1-1, is DTGVSQNPRHKITKRGQNVTFRCDPISEHNRLYWYRQTLGQGPEFLTYFQNEAQLEKSRLLSDRFSAERPKGSFSTLEIQRTEQGDSAMYLCASSFNTGPDTEAFFGQGTRLTVV.

This CDR3 is CASSQILRHFLTDTQYF. In DNA, the CDR3 is TGCGCCAGCAGCCAAATCTTGCGACACTTCCTCACAGATACGCAGTATTTT. The chain is built from TRBV4-1 and TRBJ2-3; D remains ambiguous. Germline CDR1 MGHRA, CDR2 YSYEKL. V was shortened by 2 bases and J by 2 bases, with 17 bases between the two germline ends. The CDR3 covers 17 residues.

This clone came up once. The rearrangement joins TRBV28 to TRBJ1-4; TRBD1 might be the D (6 bases). This CDR3 region has 15 residues. In germline, CDR1 is MDHEN, CDR2 SYDVKM. The V end was cut by 6 bases, the J end by 7 bases, with 18 bases between. CDR3 residues: CASRGGGDQGEKLFF. The CDR3 DNA reads as TGTGCCAGCAGAGGGGGAGGGGACCAGGGTGAAAAACTGTTTTTT.

The chain links TRBV6-1 to TRBJ2-1; 9 bases align to TRBD1. Looked up from germline, CDR1 is MNHNS and CDR2 is SASEGT. V shed 2 bases, J shed 7 bases, and the junction held 6 bases outside the gene matches. CDR3 size: 15 residues. This chain's CDR3 is CASSERTGVSNEQFF. Written as DNA, the CDR3 is TGTGCCAGCAGTGAAAGGACAGGGGTCTCGAATGAGCAGTTCTTC.

This clone was observed once. This chain uses TRBV15 with TRBJ2-7, with 7 bases aligning to TRBD1. V gave up 0 bases and J gave up 2 bases; unmatched junction bases: 1. The CDR3 is 14 residues long. Germline CDR1 LNHNV, CDR2 YYDKDF (reference sequence). The CDR3: CATSREGGPYEQYF. CDR3 DNA: TGTGCCACCAGCAGAGAAGGGGGCCCCTACGAGCAGTACTTC.